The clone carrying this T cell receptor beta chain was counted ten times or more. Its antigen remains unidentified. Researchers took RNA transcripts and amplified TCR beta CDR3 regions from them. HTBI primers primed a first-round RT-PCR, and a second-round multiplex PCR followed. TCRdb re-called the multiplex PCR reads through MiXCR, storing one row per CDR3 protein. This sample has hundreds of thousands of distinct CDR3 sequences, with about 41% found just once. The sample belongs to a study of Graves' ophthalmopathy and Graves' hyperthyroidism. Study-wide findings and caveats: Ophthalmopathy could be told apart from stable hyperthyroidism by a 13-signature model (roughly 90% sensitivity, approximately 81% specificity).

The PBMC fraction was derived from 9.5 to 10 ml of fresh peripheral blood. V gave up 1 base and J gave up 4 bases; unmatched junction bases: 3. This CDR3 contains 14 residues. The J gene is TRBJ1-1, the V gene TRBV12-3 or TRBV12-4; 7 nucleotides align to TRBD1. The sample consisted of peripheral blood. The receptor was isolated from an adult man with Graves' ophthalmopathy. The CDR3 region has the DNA TGTGCCAGCAGTTTAGGCCCAGGGGGCACTGAAGCTTTCTTT. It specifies CASSLGPGGTEAFF.